This T cell receptor (beta chain) stems from a study of cytomegalovirus exposure and HLA in healthy donors. Findings and caveats of the study: Earlier analysis found most TCR beta V segments productive about 90% or about 30% of the time. CMV serostatus was the sole immune exposure data available.

This clone was observed a handful of times. As yet, its antigen is unknown. With 60 Vbeta and 13 Jbeta primers, the PCR was carried out. Assay used: immunoSEQ multiplex PCR; TCRdb lists only in-frame clones, some missing. Among fewer than 200,000 clones, about 80% were seen once, and the ten largest hold roughly 1.2%. Sequencing input: PBMCs. The receptor's source is a woman aged 50 to 65 in good health and CMV-seronegative.

CDR3 in amino acids: CASSFKVVRGAREKLFF. The CDR3 DNA reads as TGTGCCAGCAGCTTCAAGGTCGTTCGGGGGGCGCGGGAAAAACTGTTTTTT. The chain employs TRBV5-4 and TRBJ1-4; D is possibly TRBD1 (6 bases). Germline CDR1 SGHNT, CDR2 YYREEE (reference sequence). CDR3 size: 17 residues. Trimming stripped 2 bases from V and 8 bases from J, with 22 bases between. Complete variable domain (other parts from reference TRBV5-4 and TRBJ1-4): ETGVTQSPTHLIKTRGQQVTLRCSSQSGHNTVSWYQQALGQGPQFIFQYYREEENGRGNFPPRFSGLQFPNYSSELNVNALELDDSALYLCASSFKVVRGAREKLFFGSGTQLSVL.